A single sample gave rise to the 23 T cell receptor beta chains below, sequenced in a study of cytomegalovirus exposure and HLA in healthy donors. In the PCR, 60 Vbeta and 13 Jbeta primers were used. Some clones are missing from TCRdb's copy, which holds only in-frame ones; the method was immunoSEQ multiplex PCR. The repertoire holds about 70,000 clones, with 80% to 90% as singletons. The source material was PBMCs. All receptors derive from a woman aged 25 to 39 in good health and CMV-seronegative.

J is TRBJ1-2 and V is TRBV30; possible D gene TRBD1, 5 bases. V dropped 2 bases and J dropped 3 bases, with 10 bases sitting between them. Germline lookup yields CDR1 GTSNPN and CDR2 SVGIG (reference sequence). The CDR3 length is 13 residues. The CDR3 DNA reads TGTGCCTGGAGTTCGGGGGTCGACTATGGCTACACCTTC. It translates to CAWSSGVDYGYTF.

The J gene is TRBJ2-7, the V gene TRBV7-6; a possible D gene is TRBD2 (5 bases). The germline gives CDR1 SGHVS, CDR2 FNYEAQ. This CDR3 has 13 amino acids. V shed 4 bases and J shed 5 bases, with 12 bases lying between them. CDR3: CASSSLALDEQYF. The DNA of the CDR3 is TGTGCCAGCAGCTCTCTAGCTCTCGACGAGCAGTACTTC.

The chain links TRBV7-2 to TRBJ2-7, with 12 bases identical to TRBD2. The V and J ends lost 1 base and 6 bases, in that order; junction bases with no gene match: 10. The CDR3 runs 17 residues. Germline CDR1 and CDR2: SGHTA and FQGNSA. CDR3 loop: CASSLDLLAGGPGEQYF. DNA for the CDR3: TGTGCCAGCAGCTTAGATTTACTAGCGGGAGGACCTGGCGAGCAGTACTTC.

This clone appeared once. V usage is TRBV27 and J usage is TRBJ1-1; 10 nucleotides align to TRBD1. Germline V gives CDR1 MNHEY, CDR2 SMNVEV (reference sequence). This CDR3 comprises 15 residues. J lost 5 bases, V lost 0 bases, and 3 bases had no gene match. The CDR3 sequence is CASSLSMGQGTEAFF. The CDR3 DNA sequence: TGTGCCAGCAGTTTATCGATGGGACAGGGGACTGAAGCTTTCTTT.

This clone was found once. The chain uses TRBV2 and TRBJ2-3, with 8 bases that match TRBD1. V shed 8 bases, J shed 1 base, and the junction held 5 bases outside the gene matches. The CDR3 runs 14 residues. Germline-derived CDR1 and CDR2 are SNHLY and FYNNEI. For the CDR3, the DNA is TGTGCCAGCGCTGTGGACAGGGGCACAGATACGCAGTATTTT. Its protein product is CASAVDRGTDTQYF.

This chain links TRBV6-5 with TRBJ1-1; 7 nucleotides match TRBD1. Germline V gene lookup returns CDR1 MNHEY and CDR2 SVGAGI. The CDR3 is 14 amino acids. Unmatched junction bases numbered 5, after V lost 5 bases and J lost 2 bases. The CDR3 coding sequence is TGTGCCAGCAGTCGCGGACAGGCCAACACTGAAGCTTTCTTT. Translating gives CASSRGQANTEAFF.

The chain joins TRBV2 to TRBJ2-2, with 13 bases lining up with TRBD2. The CDR3 totals 14 residues. The germline V gene encodes CDR1 SNHLY and CDR2 FYNNEI. The J segment lost 7 bases and the V segment lost 7 bases, leaving 3 bases of the junction unmatched. Here the CDR3 DNA reads TGTGCCAGCACTGGACTAGCGGGAGTCGGGGAGCTGTTTTTT. Its translation is CASTGLAGVGELFF.

The genes are TRBV6-5 and TRBJ2-1; 8 positions agree with TRBD2. Germline CDR1 is MNHEY and CDR2 is SVGAGI. The CDR3 has 16 amino acids. After removal of 4 bases from V and 2 bases from J, the junction contained 7 bases not matched to a gene. For the CDR3, the DNA is TGTGCCAGCAGTTCCCCCCTAGCGGGCACCTACAATGAGCAGTTCTTC. It encodes CASSSPLAGTYNEQFF.

The chain has TRBV19 and TRBJ2-3; tentative D call: TRBD2 (6 bases). The CDR3 extends over 15 amino acids. CDR1 and CDR2 from the germline V gene are LNHDA and SQIVND (reference sequence). Trimming cost V 1 base and J 3 bases, with 11 bases left between them. The CDR3 loop is CASSIGRVGTDTQYF. The DNA for the CDR3 is TGTGCCAGTAGTATAGGGAGGGTGGGGACAGATACGCAGTATTTT.

The rearrangement uses TRBV7-9 and TRBJ2-1, with D hard to call. Germline-derived CDR1 and CDR2 are SEHNR and FQNEAQ (reference sequence). The length of the CDR3 is 15 residues. Trimming stripped 8 bases from V and 1 base from J, with 15 bases between. The CDR3 DNA follows: TGTGCCAGCCTCCTCAGAAGTCTTTCCTACAATGAGCAGTTCTTC. It specifies CASLLRSLSYNEQFF.

This chain joins TRBV7-3 and TRBJ2-1; 10 bases align to TRBD2. From germline, CDR1 is SGHTA and CDR2 FQGTGA. The CDR3 is 15 amino acids. The ends lost 0 bases at V and 9 bases at J; junction bases unmatched: 5. CDR3 in DNA: TGTGCCAGCAGCTTAACGGCTAGCGGGAGAGTTGAGCAGTTCTTC. As protein: CASSLTASGRVEQFF.

The chain employs TRBV18 and TRBJ2-1, with 11 positions matching TRBD2. Germline CDR1 and CDR2: KGHSH and LQKENI. This CDR3 has 15 residues. The J segment lost 5 bases and the V segment lost 3 bases, leaving 3 bases of the junction unmatched. Here the CDR3 DNA reads TGTGCCAGCTCACCGGGACTAGCGGTTGACAATGAGCAGTTCTTC. It is translated as CASSPGLAVDNEQFF. The entire variable domain, with the rest obtained from reference TRBV18 and TRBJ2-1, is as follows: NAGVMQNPRHLVRRRGQEARLRCSPMKGHSHVYWYRQLPEEGLKFMVYLQKENIIDESGMPKERFSAEFPKEGPSILRIQQVVRGDSAAYFCASSPGLAVDNEQFFGPGTRLTVL.

V gene TRBV19 combines with J gene TRBJ2-7; D remains ambiguous. Per germline, CDR1 LNHDA and CDR2 SQIVND (reference sequence). This CDR3 comprises 13 residues. Trimming removed 5 bases at V and 5 bases at J, with 13 bases between. CDR3 amino acids: CASSLPGIHEQYF. CDR3 bases: TGTGCCAGTAGTCTACCGGGTATCCACGAGCAGTACTTC.

This clone was counted a single time. V and J are TRBV19 and TRBJ2-2; 9 nucleotides match TRBD2. The CDR3 totals 16 residues. The V gene end was trimmed by 2 bases and the J gene end by 3 bases; junction bases not matched to a gene: 4. Germline V gene data show CDR1 as LNHDA and CDR2 as SQIVND (reference sequence). For the CDR3, the DNA is TGTGCCAGTAGTATAAGGGCGGGAGGGGACACCGGGGAGCTGTTTTTT. Protein: CASSIRAGGDTGELFF.

The chain uses TRBV11-1 and TRBJ1-2; D possibly corresponds to TRBD1 (6 bases). Deletions cut 5 bases from V and 6 bases from J, with 16 bases between. CDR3 length: 14 amino acids. Germline CDR1 reads SGHAT; CDR2 reads FQDESV (reference sequence). The CDR3, as DNA: TGTGCCAGCAGCCTAGAACGGGGGGCAAATGGCTACACCTTC. Translating it yields CASSLERGANGYTF. Based on the CDR3 plus reference TRBV11-1 and TRBJ1-2, the full variable domain is EAEVAQSPRYKITEKSQAVAFWCDPISGHATLYWYRQILGQGPELLVQFQDESVVDDSQLPKDRFSAERLKGVDSTLKIQPAELGDSAMYLCASSLERGANGYTFGSGTRLTVV.

This sequence joins TRBV7-2 and TRBJ2-3, with D tentatively TRBD2 (6 bases). Trimming shortened V by 2 bases and J by 5 bases, and 20 bases separated the two germline ends. The CDR3 is 17 amino acids. Per germline, CDR1 SGHTA and CDR2 FQGNSA. The CDR3 region has the DNA TGTGCCAGCAGCTTAACCCTTCTAGCGCCCTTAAGAGATACGCAGTATTTT. It encodes CASSLTLLAPLRDTQYF.

As concerns this clone: A read error may produce the germline difference seen at one junction end. The rearrangement uses TRBV11-2 and TRBJ2-5; D gene uncertain. This CDR3 comprises 15 residues. The V gene's germline CDR1 is SGHAT and CDR2 FQNNGV. CDR3 sequence (DNA): TGTGCCAGCAGCCTAGAGTGGGCCAGACAAGAGACCCAGTACTTC. This encodes CASSLEWARQETQYF.

The chain recombines TRBV5-6 with TRBJ2-7; TRBD2 matches 8 bases. V shed 0 bases and J 7 bases; nucleotides not matched to a gene: 6. The CDR3 extends over 14 amino acids. The germline gives CDR1 SGHDT, CDR2 YYEEEE. CDR3 in amino acids: CASSLAGGAGEQYF. CDR3 nucleotides: TGTGCCAGCAGCTTGGCGGGGGGGGCAGGGGAGCAGTACTTC.

This rearrangement joins TRBV28 to TRBJ2-1; 12 bases fit TRBD2. The germline V gene encodes CDR1 MDHEN and CDR2 SYDVKM. Trimming removed 4 bases from V and 10 bases from J; junction bases left unmatched: 14. The CDR3 is made up of 17 amino acids. The CDR3 reads CASSSYILAGGPQEQFF. CDR3 DNA: TGTGCCAGCAGTTCGTACATTCTAGCGGGAGGGCCACAGGAGCAGTTCTTC.

V usage is TRBV5-1 and J usage is TRBJ2-7; D perhaps matches TRBD1 (6 bases). Per the germline V gene, CDR1 is SGHRS and CDR2 is YFSETQ. V was pared by 3 bases and J by 0 bases, with 10 bases between. CDR3 length: 14 residues. In DNA, the CDR3 is TGCGCCAGCAGCTATGGACAGATCTCCTACGAGCAGTACTTC. It is translated as CASSYGQISYEQYF.

The V and J genes are TRBV5-1 and TRBJ1-2; the match to TRBD1 covers 8 bases. This CDR3 has 14 amino acids. V was clipped by 4 bases and J by 7 bases; unmatched bases: 9. Germline V CDR1 and CDR2: SGHRS, YFSETQ. CDR3 DNA sequence: TGCGCCAGCAGCCACGGACAGGGAGATGGTGGCTACACCTTC. Its translation is CASSHGQGDGGYTF.

The V call is TRBV13, the J call TRBJ2-7; 7 bases line up with TRBD2. J gave up 0 bases and V 5 bases, and 4 bases lay outside the gene matches. This CDR3 is 14 amino acids long. Looked up from germline, CDR1 is PRHDT and CDR2 is FYEKMQ (reference sequence). The CDR3 spells CASSALAASYEQYF. CDR3 in DNA: TGTGCCAGCAGCGCTCTAGCGGCCTCCTACGAGCAGTACTTC.

This chain joins TRBV5-1 and TRBJ2-7; perhaps TRBD1 as D (5 bases). The germline gives CDR1 SGHRS, CDR2 YFSETQ. V was clipped by 0 bases and J by 2 bases, with 9 bases between them. The CDR3 spans 14 residues. In nucleotides, the CDR3 is TGCGCCAGCAGCTTGGAGGGGTCGACCTACGAGCAGTACTTC. It encodes CASSLEGSTYEQYF. Complete variable domain (other parts from reference TRBV5-1 and TRBJ2-7): KAGVTQTPRYLIKTRGQQVTLSCSPISGHRSVSWYQQTPGQGLQFLFEYFSETQRNKGNFPGRFSGRQFSNSRSEMNVSTLELGDSALYLCASSLEGSTYEQYFGPGTRLTVT.